This T cell receptor beta chain comes out of a study of control samples from healthy donors and cancer patients. The CDR3 is made up of 16 amino acids. The V end was cut by 0 bases, the J end by 4 bases, with 17 bases between. Looked up from germline, CDR1 is SGHNT and CDR2 is YYREEE (reference sequence). Using immunoSEQ multiplex PCR, the repertoire was profiled, and TCRdb retains in-frame clones only, with some absent. The sample records approximately 52,000 clones, roughly 90% being singletons. The J gene is TRBJ2-7, the V gene TRBV5-4, with D tentatively TRBD1 (6 bases). The sample was PBMCs. The sequence derives from a man between 60 and 75 years old with head and neck cancer. The CDR3 spells CASSLGLNRAVYEQYF. The CDR3 DNA follows: TGTGCCAGCAGCTTGGGGCTGAACAGGGCTGTGTACGAGCAGTACTTC.